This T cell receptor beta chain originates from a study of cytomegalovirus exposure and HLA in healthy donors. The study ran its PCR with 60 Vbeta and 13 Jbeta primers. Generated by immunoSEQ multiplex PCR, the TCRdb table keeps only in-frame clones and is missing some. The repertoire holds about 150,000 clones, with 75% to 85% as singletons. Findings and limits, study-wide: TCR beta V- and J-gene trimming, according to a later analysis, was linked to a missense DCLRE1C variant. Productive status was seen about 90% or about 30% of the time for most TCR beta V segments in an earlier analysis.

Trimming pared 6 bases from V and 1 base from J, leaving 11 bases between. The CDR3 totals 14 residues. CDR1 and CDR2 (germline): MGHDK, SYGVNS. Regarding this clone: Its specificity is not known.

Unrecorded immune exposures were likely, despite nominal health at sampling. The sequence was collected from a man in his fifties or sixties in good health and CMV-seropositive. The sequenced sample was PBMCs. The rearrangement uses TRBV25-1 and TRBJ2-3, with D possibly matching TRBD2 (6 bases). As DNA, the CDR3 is TGTGCCAGCAGAGGGCGGGGTGGCACAGATACGCAGTATTTT. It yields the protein CASRGRGGTDTQYF.